This TCR beta chain was sequenced in a study of T cell responses to AZD1222 COVID-19 vaccine. Whole-study findings and limits: Donor demographics were predominantly white British with a female majority; clonal diversity may be underestimated. It was only a handful of AZD1222 recipients who were seropositive at baseline.

About this clone itself: The antigen is unknown.

Clones were read by immunoSEQ multiplex PCR, and TCRdb kept only the in-frame ones, dropping some. The sample holds around 140,000 clones, approximately 85% seen once. Trimming at V came to 4 bases and at J to 5 bases, leaving 8 bases not matched to a gene. The CDR3 runs to 14 residues. The germline V gene has CDR1 MNHEY and CDR2 SVGAGI. This TCR came from an adult who received the MenACWY meningococcal vaccine as a control. The sample in question was peripheral blood, obtained 28 days after the second dose of the MenACWY control vaccine. The gene calls are TRBV6-5 and TRBJ2-7; 7 bases align to TRBD2. DNA for the CDR3: TGTGCCAGCAGTTCCGGACTAGTTCTGCACGAGCAGTACTTC. This codes for CASSSGLVLHEQYF.